Below are 27 T cell receptor beta chains sequenced from a single sample in a study of monozygotic twins with inflammatory bowel disease. TCRdb reprocessed the 5' RACE reads and keeps a single row for each CDR3 protein, giving no DNA. The sample yields about 210,000 distinct CDR3 sequences, of which the top ten take up 1.5% to 2%. The sample was blood. Every receptor here comes from a human donor with ulcerative colitis or Crohn's disease, or a healthy co-twin of an affected twin (not recorded which).

The V and J genes are TRBV24-1 and TRBJ1-2; no DNA is available, so the TRBD1 call from TCRdb remains unchecked. The CDR3 extends over 13 amino acids. Looked up from germline, CDR1 is KGHDR and CDR2 is SFDVKD. This CDR3 is CATSRGDSGGYTF.

The V gene is TRBV5-5, the J gene TRBJ1-2; without DNA, the TCRdb call of TRBD1 cannot be checked. Germline assignment: CDR1 SGHKS and CDR2 YYEKEE (reference sequence). CDR3 size: 17 residues. CDR3 amino acids: CASSFAPRTGTIYGYTF.

The V gene is TRBV7-8, the J gene TRBJ1-6; TCRdb lists TRBD1, though no DNA is available to test this call. The CDR3 sequence is 14 residues long. Germline V gene lookup returns CDR1 SGHVS and CDR2 FQNEAQ. CDR3 amino acids: CASTLGSYNSPLHF.

This sequence joins TRBV10-3 and TRBJ1-5; there is no DNA to check the TCRdb D call of TRBD1. CDR1 ENHRY and CDR2 SYGVKD come from the germline V gene. CDR3 length: 15 amino acids. CDR3: CAISGALGGNQPQHF.

The chain joins TRBV6-5 to TRBJ2-5; TCRdb lists TRBD1, though no DNA is available to test this call. CDR1 and CDR2 from the germline V gene are MNHEY and SVGAGI. The CDR3 is made up of 15 amino acids. The CDR3 here is CASSYTGYRGETQYF.

The chain uses TRBV12-3 or TRBV12-4 and TRBJ1-1; TCRdb reports TRBD1, a call that lacks DNA to check it against. CDR3 size: 14 residues. CDR3 protein: CASRPYRDRTEAFF.

V gene TRBV6-1 combines with J gene TRBJ1-5. Germline CDR1 reads MNHNS; CDR2 reads SASEGT. CDR3 length equals 15 residues. The CDR3 region is CASSEHLLGNQPQHF.

The chain couples TRBV12-3 or TRBV12-4 to TRBJ1-1. The CDR3 spans 12 residues. CDR3 region: CASSLPRVEAFF.

The V gene is TRBV7-8, the J gene TRBJ2-1; lacking DNA, the TRBD2 call made by TCRdb goes unchecked. CDR1 and CDR2 (germline): SGHVS, FQNEAQ. The CDR3 runs 15 residues. The CDR3 is CASSPRRSRADEQFF.

CDR3 residues: CASSQVLEHNEQFF. This chain uses TRBV4-1 with TRBJ2-1. The CDR3 loop spans 14 amino acids. Germline V gene lookup returns CDR1 MGHRA and CDR2 YSYEKL.

The V gene is TRBV19, the J gene TRBJ2-7; TCRdb proposes TRBD2, but this gene call is untestable without DNA. The germline gives CDR1 LNHDA, CDR2 SQIVND (reference sequence). The CDR3 extends over 14 amino acids. The CDR3: CASSPSENSYEQYF. The whole variable domain, filled in from reference TRBV19 and TRBJ2-7, reads DGGITQSPKYLFRKEGQNVTLSCEQNLNHDAMYWYRQDPGQGLRLIYYSQIVNDFQKGDIAEGYSVSREKKESFPLTVTSAQKNPTAFYLCASSPSENSYEQYFGPGTRLTVT.

The V and J genes are TRBV7-8 and TRBJ1-2. Germline V lookup: CDR1 SGHVS, CDR2 FQNEAQ. The CDR3 extends over 14 amino acids. CDR3 residues: CASSLAREAYGYTF.

The rearrangement links TRBV7-9 to TRBJ2-2; TCRdb picks TRBD1, but there is no DNA to check that call. CDR1 and CDR2 (germline): SEHNR, FQNEAQ (reference sequence). The length of the CDR3 is 15 residues. This CDR3 is CASSLLTRGTGELFF. The full variable domain, with the rest looked up from reference TRBV7-9 and TRBJ2-2, is DTGVSQNPRHKITKRGQNVTFRCDPISEHNRLYWYRQTLGQGPEFLTYFQNEAQLEKSRLLSDRFSAERPKGSFSTLEIQRTEQGDSAMYLCASSLLTRGTGELFFGEGSRLTVL.

This rearrangement joins TRBV15 to TRBJ2-3; TCRdb calls TRBD2, which cannot be checked without DNA. CDR3 length: 17 amino acids. CDR1 and CDR2 from the germline V gene are LNHNV and YYDKDF (reference sequence). The CDR3: CATSRRAGGSRTDTQYF. Based on the CDR3 plus reference TRBV15 and TRBJ2-3, the full variable domain is DAMVIQNPRYQVTQFGKPVTLSCSQTLNHNVMYWYQQKSSQAPKLLFHYYDKDFNNEADTPDNFQSRRPNTSFCFLDIRSPGLGDTAMYLCATSRRAGGSRTDTQYFGPGTRLTVL.

V usage is TRBV4-1 and J usage is TRBJ2-7; TCRdb outputs TRBD1, but without DNA this stays unchecked. Germline V gene data show CDR1 as MGHRA and CDR2 as YSYEKL. CDR3 size: 16 residues. CDR3 loop: CASSQGGGTGRREQYF.

J is TRBJ1-2 and V is TRBV7-6; TCRdb calls TRBD1, which cannot be checked without DNA. Germline V CDR1 and CDR2: SGHVS, FNYEAQ. The CDR3 is 15 amino acids. CDR3: CASSQRLTGLDGYTF.

The chain recombines TRBV7-2 with TRBJ1-5; no DNA is available, so the TRBD1 call from TCRdb remains unchecked. This CDR3 comprises 12 residues. The germline V gene has CDR1 SGHTA and CDR2 FQGNSA. The CDR3: CASSLRGEPQHF. Full variable domain (outside the CDR3, taken from reference TRBV7-2 and TRBJ1-5): GAGVSQSPSNKVTEKGKDVELRCDPISGHTALYWYRQSLGQGLEFLIYFQGNSAPDKSGLPSDRFSAERTGGSVSTLTIQRTQQEDSAVYLCASSLRGEPQHFGDGTRLSIL.

J is TRBJ2-2 and V is TRBV2; as DNA is missing, the TRBD1 call by TCRdb cannot be tested. The germline gives CDR1 SNHLY, CDR2 FYNNEI. This CDR3 has 13 amino acids. CDR3 sequence reads: CASRIQGTGELFF.

The V call is TRBV20-1, the J call TRBJ2-1; TCRdb's D gene call, TRBD2, goes unchecked for lack of DNA. The CDR3 runs 16 residues. From germline, CDR1 is DFQATT and CDR2 SNEGSKA (reference sequence). CDR3 region: CSAWTSGGGFYNEQFF.

V is TRBV13 and J is TRBJ1-4; there is no DNA to check the TCRdb D call of TRBD1. The CDR3 has 13 amino acids. CDR1 PRHDT and CDR2 FYEKMQ come from the germline V gene (reference sequence). CDR3 residues: CASSAPGVGKLFF.

The chain joins TRBV18 to TRBJ1-2. The germline V gene encodes CDR1 KGHSH and CDR2 LQKENI. The CDR3 totals 16 residues. The CDR3 loop is CASSPALQRTNYGYTF.

The rearrangement links TRBV6-5 to TRBJ1-6; TCRdb gives TRBD1 as the D gene, but with no DNA this cannot be confirmed. The CDR3 is made up of 16 amino acids. CDR1 and CDR2 from the germline V gene are MNHEY and SVGAGI. The CDR3 is CASSWDRAKRDSPLHF.

The chain is built from TRBV20-1 and TRBJ1-1. The CDR3 spans 14 residues. Germline lookup yields CDR1 DFQATT and CDR2 SNEGSKA (reference sequence). CDR3 sequence reads: CSARDEQGSTEAFF.

The CDR3 sequence: CASSRPRADTQYF. The chain has TRBV7-2 and TRBJ2-3. The CDR3 spans 13 residues. Germline loops: CDR1 SGHTA, CDR2 FQGNSA.

J is TRBJ1-1 and V is TRBV3-1; TCRdb's D call, TRBD1, is unchecked because there is no DNA. Germline values: CDR1 LGHDT, CDR2 YNNKEL (reference sequence). CDR3 length: 14 residues. The CDR3 reads CASRPGQVNTEAFF.

The genes are TRBV24-1 and TRBJ2-3; TCRdb lists TRBD1, though no DNA is available to test this call. In germline, CDR1 is KGHDR, CDR2 SFDVKD. This CDR3 is 19 amino acids long. CDR3 in amino acids: CATSDPSALTGFSTDTQYF.

The gene calls are TRBV5-1 and TRBJ1-1. Germline CDR1 is SGHRS and CDR2 is YFSETQ. This CDR3 is 15 amino acids long. CDR3 sequence reads: CASSPANRMNTEAFF.